Listed here are 16 T cell receptor beta chains from one sample, sequenced in a study of blood T cells in healthy people across ages. PCR was performed a second time for about 6 to 12 cycles using a sample-barcoded 5' primer and a J-beta primer mix. TCRdb processed the 5' RACE reads anew with MiXCR; each CDR3 protein has one entry. The sample yields 700,000 to 900,000 distinct CDR3 sequences, roughly 24% seen once. Another study also made use of these data, one on T cells of mothers and their children.

Sequencing was performed on blood. The receptors stem from a boy younger than 18 in good health.

This clonotype showed up just a few times. The V gene is TRBV25-1, the J gene TRBJ2-5; the D gene could be TRBD1 or TRBD2 (5 bases each). The DNA matches TRBJ2-7 better at its end, which makes the J call doubtful. This CDR3 is 16 amino acids long. CDR1 MGHDK and CDR2 SYGVNS come from the germline V gene. The CDR3 bases are TGTGCCAGCAGTGCCCCCGGGACGGACGGAGGCCACGAGCAGTACTTC. Protein product: CASSAPGTDGGHEQYF.

The chain combines TRBV20-1 with TRBJ2-5, with D tentatively TRBD1 (5 bases). The DNA end is a closer match to TRBJ2-7, so the J assignment may be wrong. From germline, CDR1 is DFQATT and CDR2 SNEGSKA (reference sequence). The CDR3 has 14 residues. CDR3: CSALGAGRSYEQYF. The DNA of the CDR3 is TGCAGTGCCCTCGGCGCAGGGCGCTCCTACGAGCAGTACTTC.

The chain carries TRBV29-1 and TRBJ2-5; TRBD2 might be the D (6 bases). The CDR3 is made up of 12 amino acids. The germline CDR1 and CDR2 sequences are SQVTM and ANQGSEA. V was pared by 3 bases and J by 9 bases, with 14 bases between. For the CDR3, the DNA is TGCAGCGTTGATAGCCCATCGGGAGCCCAGTACTTC. Translation: CSVDSPSGAQYF.

This clonotype was detected a few times. V gene TRBV7-9 combines with J gene TRBJ2-5; a weak D match, TRBD1 (6 bases). The CDR3 loop spans 15 amino acids. The germline V gene has CDR1 SEHNR and CDR2 FQNEAQ (reference sequence). Trimming pared 5 bases from V and 5 bases from J, leaving 18 bases between. This CDR3 is CASSTFQGPGETQYF. The CDR3 DNA is TGTGCCAGCAGCACATTCCAGGGGCCGGGGGAGACCCAGTACTTC. The entire variable domain, with the rest obtained from reference TRBV7-9 and TRBJ2-5, is as follows: DTGVSQNPRHKITKRGQNVTFRCDPISEHNRLYWYRQTLGQGPEFLTYFQNEAQLEKSRLLSDRFSAERPKGSFSTLEIQRTEQGDSAMYLCASSTFQGPGETQYFGPGTRLLVL.

The chain joins TRBV12-3 or TRBV12-4 to TRBJ2-7; 10 positions match TRBD2. CDR3 length: 15 residues. V lost 6 bases and J lost 1; bases outside the gene matches: 6. In nucleotides, the CDR3 is TGTGCCAGCAGGGCAACTAGCGGGGCGTCCTACGAGCAGTACTTC. Translating gives CASRATSGASYEQYF.

This chain uses TRBV29-1 with TRBJ1-5; D gene ambiguous. The CDR3 length is 13 residues. Looked up from germline, CDR1 is SQVTM and CDR2 is ANQGSEA. Trimming shortened V by 5 bases and J by 5 bases, and 13 bases separated the two germline ends. The CDR3 sequence is CSVKLAAHQPQHF. Here the CDR3 DNA reads TGCAGCGTTAAGCTGGCAGCTCATCAGCCCCAGCATTTT.

The chain has TRBV7-9 and TRBJ2-3; the D is unclear. The V gene lost 10 bases and the J gene lost 9 bases, with 23 bases spanning the gap. Germline V gene data show CDR1 as SEHNR and CDR2 as FQNEAQ (reference sequence). There are 14 residues in the CDR3. DNA for the CDR3: TGTGCCACCTGGGCAGCCAATGAACATGAGACGCAGTATTTT. Residues: CATWAANEHETQYF.

The chain joins TRBV20-1 to TRBJ1-3; D not resolved. CDR1 and CDR2 from the germline V gene are DFQATT and SNEGSKA (reference sequence). Trimming took 4 bases from V and 3 from J, leaving 13 bases between them. This CDR3 is 14 amino acids long. CDR3 coding DNA: TGCAGTGCTAAAGGACCCAACGGTGGAAACACCATATATTTT. Residues: CSAKGPNGGNTIYF.

This clonotype was recorded a few times. The chain carries TRBV3-1 and TRBJ1-1; 9 positions match TRBD1. The CDR3 length is 14 residues. Germline V gene data show CDR1 as LGHDT and CDR2 as YNNKEL (reference sequence). After removal of 6 bases from V and 7 bases from J, the junction contained 9 bases not matched to a gene. The CDR3 reads CASRLQGASGEAFF. The CDR3, as DNA: TGTGCCAGCAGGTTACAGGGGGCGTCGGGTGAAGCTTTCTTT. The entire variable domain, with the rest obtained from reference TRBV3-1 and TRBJ1-1, is as follows: DTAVSQTPKYLVTQMGNDKSIKCEQNLGHDTMYWYKQDSKKFLKIMFSYNNKELIINETVPNRFSPKSPDKAHLNLHINSLELGDSAVYFCASRLQGASGEAFFGQGTRLTVV.

This clonotype was seen more than once but under ten times. This chain joins TRBV7-2 and TRBJ2-3, with 7 positions matching TRBD2. The V and J ends lost 1 base and 8 bases, in that order; junction bases with no gene match: 12. Germline CDR1 is SGHTA and CDR2 is FQGNSA. This CDR3 contains 16 residues. CDR3 protein: CASSLVARDYRSTQYF. As DNA, the CDR3 is TGTGCCAGCAGCTTAGTCGCCCGGGACTACAGAAGTACGCAGTATTTT.

The sample holds a few counts of this clonotype. J is TRBJ2-2 and V is TRBV7-2; 12 nucleotides line up with TRBD2. The V segment lost 4 bases and the J segment 3 bases; nucleotides outside the gene matches: 0. The CDR3 is made up of 15 amino acids. CDR1 and CDR2 from the germline V gene are SGHTA and FQGNSA. The DNA of the CDR3 is TGTGCCAGCAGCTGGACTAGCGGGGACACCGGGGAGCTGTTTTTT. Translation gives CASSWTSGDTGELFF.

The chain couples TRBV6-4 to TRBJ1-2, with D unclear. The length of the CDR3 is 12 residues. Germline V gives CDR1 MRHNA, CDR2 SNTAGT. Trimming cost V 2 bases and J 4 bases, with 5 bases left between them. The CDR3 DNA sequence: TGTGCCAGCAGTGACGGTACCTATGGCTACACCTTC. It specifies CASSDGTYGYTF.

The chain couples TRBV27 to TRBJ2-1, with 7 positions matching TRBD2. V was clipped by 0 bases and J by 7 bases; unmatched bases: 6. This CDR3 has 15 amino acids. CDR1 is MNHEY and CDR2 is SMNVEV in the germline V gene (reference sequence). In nucleotides, the CDR3 is TGTGCCAGCAGTTTATCGGGGGGGGTAGGTAATGAGCAGTTCTTC. This gives the protein CASSLSGGVGNEQFF.

V usage is TRBV3-1 and J usage is TRBJ1-5, with unresolved D. Germline-derived CDR1 and CDR2 are LGHDT and YNNKEL (reference sequence). V lost 0 bases and J 9 bases, leaving 9 bases between the germline ends. This CDR3 is 13 amino acids long. DNA of the CDR3: TGTGCCAGCAGCCAAGATAGAGCCTGGCCCCAGCATTTT. This gives the protein CASSQDRAWPQHF.

Notes on this clonotype: The junction departs from the called germline gene at one end, perhaps through a read error. The J gene is TRBJ1-4, the V gene TRBV5-1, with D possibly TRBD1 on 5 matching bases. CDR1 is SGHRS and CDR2 is YFSETQ in the germline V gene. CDR3 length: 14 residues. CDR3 amino acids: CASSFGGTGEKPFF. The CDR3 DNA reads TGCGCCAGCAGCTTTGGCGGGACGGGCGAAAAACCGTTTTTT.

The sample holds a few counts of this clonotype. J is TRBJ2-5 and V is TRBV15; possibly TRBD2 for D (6 bases). The J call may be wrong; the DNA end is better matched by TRBJ2-1. Germline loops: CDR1 LNHNV, CDR2 YYDKDF (reference sequence). The CDR3 length is 17 residues. In nucleotides, the CDR3 is TGTGCCACCAGCAGAGATCCCCCGGGGGTACAGTACAATGAGCAGTTCTTC. Protein product: CATSRDPPGVQYNEQFF.